The 2 T cell receptor beta chains given below trace back to one sample, sequenced in a study of cytomegalovirus exposure and HLA in healthy donors. Primers: 60 Vbeta forward and 13 Jbeta reverse. Assay used: immunoSEQ multiplex PCR; TCRdb lists only in-frame clones, some missing. The sample shows roughly 170,000 clones, around 80% of them seen only once. The sequenced sample was PBMCs. These receptors were taken from a woman aged 25 to 39 in good health and CMV-seropositive.

This clone was detected a few times. The rearrangement links TRBV30 to TRBJ2-1; 9 bases line up with TRBD2. The V segment lost 4 bases and the J segment 3 bases; nucleotides outside the gene matches: 13. The germline CDR1 and CDR2 sequences are GTSNPN and SVGIG (reference sequence). The CDR3 is made up of 17 amino acids. The DNA for the CDR3 is TGTGCCTGGAAGAACTTATATAGCGGGAGTGTCTACAATGAGCAGTTCTTC. Encoded protein: CAWKNLYSGSVYNEQFF.

The chain links TRBV19 to TRBJ1-3; D not resolved. Trimming took off 6 bases at V and 4 bases at J, with 22 bases between the two ends. The CDR3 length is 17 residues. From germline, CDR1 is LNHDA and CDR2 SQIVND (reference sequence). The CDR3 protein is CASSHDSEGFEGNTIYF. As DNA, the CDR3 is TGTGCCAGTAGCCACGACTCCGAGGGTTTCGAAGGAAACACCATATATTTT.